This T cell receptor (beta chain) appears in the sequencing data of a study of blood T cell repertoires in COVID-19. Method: immunoSEQ multiplex PCR; TCRdb's copy keeps in-frame clones and lacks some. The data contain roughly 30,000 clones, 75% to 85% of them singletons. Trimming removed 1 base at V and 0 bases at J, with 4 bases between. In germline, CDR1 is MNHNS, CDR2 SASEGT. The CDR3 has 15 residues. The chain carries TRBV6-1 and TRBJ2-6, with D uncertain. Sequenced: peripheral blood. This TCR derives from a human donor in a cohort sampled during active COVID-19. CDR3 sequence (DNA): TGTGCCAGCAGTGAAGACGGCTCTGGGGCCAACGTCCTGACTTTC. It is translated as CASSEDGSGANVLTF.